This T cell receptor (beta chain) was documented in a study of blood T cell repertoires in COVID-19. V trimming: 7 bases; J trimming: 1 base; junction bases outside the gene matches: 11. The CDR3 covers 16 residues. Germline V lookup: CDR1 MNHEY, CDR2 SMNVEV (reference sequence). Libraries were prepared by immunoSEQ multiplex PCR; TCRdb keeps only in-frame clonotypes and omits some of them. The data contain 200,000 to 250,000 clones, roughly 83% of them seen just once; the ten biggest clones take up over 9%. This clone was detected only a few times. This chain connects TRBV27 to TRBJ1-1; 8 bases agree with TRBD1. This sequence originates from a man aged 80 or over with acute or convalescent COVID-19. The sample was peripheral blood. The CDR3 loop is CASIGQGEEWNTEAFF. The CDR3 DNA sequence: TGTGCCAGCATCGGACAGGGCGAAGAGTGGAACACTGAAGCTTTCTTT.